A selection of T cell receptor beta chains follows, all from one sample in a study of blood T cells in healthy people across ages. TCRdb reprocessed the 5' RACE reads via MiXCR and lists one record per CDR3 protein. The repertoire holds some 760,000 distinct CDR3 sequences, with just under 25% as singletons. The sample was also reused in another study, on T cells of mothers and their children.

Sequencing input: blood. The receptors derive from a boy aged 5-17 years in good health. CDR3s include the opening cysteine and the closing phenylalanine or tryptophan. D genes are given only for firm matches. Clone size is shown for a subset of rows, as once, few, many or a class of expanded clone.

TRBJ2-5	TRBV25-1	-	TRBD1	CASSEALGGIETQYF	TGTGCCAGCAGTGAAGCCTTAGGGGGCATAGAGACCCAGTACTTC
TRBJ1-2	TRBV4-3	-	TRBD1	CASSQEESGGARGYTF	TGCGCCAGCAGCCAAGAAGAGTCAGGGGGCGCGCGGGGCTACACCTTC
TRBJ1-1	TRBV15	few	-	CATSREANTEAFF	TGTGCCACCAGCAGAGAGGCGAACACTGAAGCTTTCTTT
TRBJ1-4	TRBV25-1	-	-	CASSQSGSANEKLFF	TGTGCCAGCAGTCAAAGTGGGTCAGCTAATGAAAAACTGTTTTTT
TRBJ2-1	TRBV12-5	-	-	CASGSSWGETYNEQFF	TGTGCTAGTGGGAGTAGTTGGGGCGAGACCTACAATGAGCAGTTCTTC
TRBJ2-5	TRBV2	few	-	CASRGEVLSQETQYF	TGTGCCAGCAGGGGGGAGGTCCTCTCCCAAGAGACCCAGTACTTC
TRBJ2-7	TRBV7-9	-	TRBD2	CASSRGLAEDYEQYF	TGTGCCAGCAGCCGGGGACTAGCGGAGGACTACGAGCAGTACTTC
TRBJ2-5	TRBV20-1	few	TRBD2	CSARSGGGSLETQYF	TGCAGTGCTAGGTCGGGCGGGGGGAGCCTAGAGACCCAGTACTTC
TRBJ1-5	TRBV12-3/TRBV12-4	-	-	CASSLSPFQPQHF	TGTGCCAGCAGTCTCTCCCCTTTTCAGCCCCAGCATTTT
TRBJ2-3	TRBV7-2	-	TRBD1	CASSLRGQYTDTQYF	TGTGCCAGCAGCTTAAGGGGGCAGTACACAGATACGCAGTATTTT
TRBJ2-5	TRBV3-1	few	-	CASSHEHGAETQYF	TGTGCCAGCAGCCACGAACATGGGGCCGAGACCCAGTACTTC
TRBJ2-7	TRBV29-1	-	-	CSVGQFSYEQYF	TGCAGCGTTGGACAGTTCTCCTACGAGCAGTACTTC
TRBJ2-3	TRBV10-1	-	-	CASSGNAGTSTDTQYF	TGCGCCAGCAGTGGAAACGCGGGGACCAGCACAGATACGCAGTATTTT
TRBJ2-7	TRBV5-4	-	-	CASSFDRHEQYF	TGTGCCAGCAGCTTTGACAGGCACGAGCAGTACTTC
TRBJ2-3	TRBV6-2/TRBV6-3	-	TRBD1	CASSYRDRGSDTQYF	TGTGCCAGCAGTTACAGGGACAGGGGGTCAGATACGCAGTATTTT
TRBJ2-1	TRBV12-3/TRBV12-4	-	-	CASTRGGTLSYNEQFF	TGTGCCAGCACCCGGGGCGGGACGCTCTCCTACAATGAGCAGTTCTTC
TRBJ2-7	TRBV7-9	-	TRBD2	CASSLVSGGPGEQYF	TGTGCCAGCAGTTTAGTGTCGGGAGGACCTGGCGAGCAGTACTTC
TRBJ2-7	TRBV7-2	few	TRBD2	CASSFTVYRTSSPYEQYF	TGTGCCAGCAGCTTTACGGTATACAGGACTAGCTCGCCCTACGAGCAGTACTTC
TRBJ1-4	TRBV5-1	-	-	CASSLNREKLFF	TGCGCCAGCAGCTTGAATCGAGAAAAACTGTTTTTT
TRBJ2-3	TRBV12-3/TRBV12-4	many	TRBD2	CASSFSGGAADTQYF	TGTGCCAGCAGTTTCTCCGGGGGGGCGGCAGATACGCAGTATTTT
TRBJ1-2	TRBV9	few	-	CASSDPMQGAARGYTF	TGTGCCAGCAGCGACCCAATGCAGGGAGCGGCCCGAGGCTACACCTTC
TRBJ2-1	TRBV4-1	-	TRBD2	CASRSLAGVANEQFF	TGCGCCAGCAGGTCCCTAGCGGGGGTAGCCAATGAGCAGTTCTTC
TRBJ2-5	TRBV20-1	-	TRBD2	CSAPLAGHQETQYF	TGCAGTGCTCCACTAGCGGGTCACCAAGAGACCCAGTACTTC
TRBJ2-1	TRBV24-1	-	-	CATSDPSQEYNEQFF	TGTGCCACCAGTGATCCATCACAGGAATACAATGAGCAGTTCTTC
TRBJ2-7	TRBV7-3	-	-	CASSLKNEGYEQYF	TGTGCCAGCAGCTTAAAAAACGAGGGCTACGAGCAGTACTTC
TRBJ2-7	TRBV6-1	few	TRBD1	CASSEVGTGSPYEQYF	TGTGCCAGCAGTGAAGTTGGGACAGGGTCCCCCTACGAGCAGTACTTC
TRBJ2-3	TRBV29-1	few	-	CSVARAGYIQMTDTQYF	TGCAGCGTCGCACGTGCCGGCTATATTCAAATGACGGATACGCAGTATTTT
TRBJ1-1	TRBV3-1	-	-	CASSQDGGKMNTEAFF	TGTGCCAGCAGCCAAGATGGAGGTAAGATGAACACTGAAGCTTTCTTT
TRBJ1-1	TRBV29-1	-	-	CSVTIGGSTEAFF	TGCAGCGTTACCATCGGGGGTTCCACTGAAGCTTTCTTT
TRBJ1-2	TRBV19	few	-	CASSRQIANYGYTF	TGTGCCAGTAGTAGACAGATCGCTAACTATGGCTACACCTTC
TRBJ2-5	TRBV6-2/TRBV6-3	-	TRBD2	CASRNHPTSGQETQYF	TGTGCCAGCAGAAACCACCCAACTAGCGGCCAAGAGACCCAGTACTTC
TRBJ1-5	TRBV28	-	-	CASKGQSADQPQHF	TGTGCCAGCAAAGGACAGTCCGCCGATCAGCCCCAGCATTTT
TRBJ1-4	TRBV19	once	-	CASSATATNEKLFF	TGTGCCAGTAGTGCGACAGCAACTAATGAAAAACTGTTTTTT
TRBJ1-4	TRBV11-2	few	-	CASTSSGDGEELFF	TGTGCCAGCACCTCCTCAGGGGATGGTGAAGAACTGTTTTTT
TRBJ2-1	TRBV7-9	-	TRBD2	CASSSQLGRAEVYNEQFF	TGTGCCAGCAGCTCCCAGCTGGGGAGGGCCGAGGTGTACAATGAGCAGTTCTTC
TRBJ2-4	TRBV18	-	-	CASSPHEGGIQYF	TGTGCCAGCTCACCACACGAAGGGGGCATTCAGTACTTC
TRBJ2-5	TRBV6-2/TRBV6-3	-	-	CASSGHGPPTGLQETQYF	TGTGCCAGCAGTGGGCATGGTCCCCCAACAGGGCTCCAAGAGACCCAGTACTTC
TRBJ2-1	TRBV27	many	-	CASKPPGGVTYEQFF	TGTGCCAGCAAGCCCCCCGGAGGGGTTACATATGAGCAGTTCTTC
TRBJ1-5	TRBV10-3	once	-	CAISSRMDQPQHF	TGTGCCATCAGCTCCCGGATGGATCAGCCCCAGCATTTT
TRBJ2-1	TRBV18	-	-	CASSPYEKGPYNEQFF	TGTGCCAGCTCGCCGTACGAGAAAGGGCCCTACAATGAGCAGTTCTTC
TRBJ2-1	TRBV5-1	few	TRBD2	CARDLGLEVHEQFF	TGCGCCAGGGACCTGGGACTAGAAGTCCATGAGCAGTTCTTC
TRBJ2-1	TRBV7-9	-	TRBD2	CASSGELAGNYNEQFF	TGTGCCAGCAGCGGGGAACTAGCGGGAAACTACAATGAGCAGTTCTTC
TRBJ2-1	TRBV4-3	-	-	CASSQELPGDVREQFF	TGCGCCAGCAGCCAAGAACTCCCCGGGGACGTGCGGGAGCAGTTCTTC